This is a list of T cell receptor beta chains from one sample in a study of cytomegalovirus exposure and HLA in healthy donors. Sequencing was performed with immunoSEQ multiplex PCR; in TCRdb, only in-frame clones are kept and a portion is missing. The sample contains around 190,000 clones, around 77% of which appear only once. The sample taken for sequencing was PBMCs. The receptor source for this set is a woman between 25 and 40 years old in good health and CMV-seronegative. The CDR3 runs from the conserved cysteine through the conserved F or W. A D gene is named only where the DNA matches it firmly. Size is stated for part of the rows, as once, few or many counts, or as a class when the clone is expanded.

d_call: TRBD1
v_call: TRBV15
j_call: TRBJ2-1
clone_size: once
cdr3_aa: CATSTKGQFPAMNNEQFF
cdr3_nt: TGTGCCACCAGCACGAAGGGACAGTTCCCAGCCATGAACAATGAGCAGTTCTTC

d_call: .
v_call: TRBV18
j_call: TRBJ1-3
clone_size: .
cdr3_aa: CASSPVAGGSSGNTIYF
cdr3_nt: TGTGCCAGCTCACCGGTTGCGGGGGGGAGCTCTGGAAACACCATATATTTT

d_call: .
v_call: TRBV20-1
j_call: TRBJ2-6
clone_size: .
cdr3_aa: CSALGANVLTF
cdr3_nt: TGCAGTGCCCTAGGGGCCAACGTCCTGACTTTC

d_call: .
v_call: TRBV5-5
j_call: TRBJ1-1
clone_size: .
cdr3_aa: CASSLRNTIGTEAFF
cdr3_nt: TGTGCCAGCAGCTTGCGTAACACTATCGGCACTGAAGCTTTCTTT

d_call: TRBD1
v_call: TRBV2
j_call: TRBJ2-7
clone_size: few
cdr3_aa: CASRKDRGYEQYF
cdr3_nt: TGTGCCAGCAGGAAGGACAGGGGTTACGAGCAGTACTTC

d_call: .
v_call: TRBV5-1
j_call: TRBJ2-7
clone_size: once
cdr3_aa: CASSAGHHSYEQYF
cdr3_nt: TGCGCCAGCAGCGCAGGACACCACTCCTACGAGCAGTACTTC

d_call: .
v_call: TRBV4-1
j_call: TRBJ1-5
clone_size: .
cdr3_aa: CASSPTPWGQPQHF
cdr3_nt: TGCGCCAGCAGCCCTACCCCCTGGGGCCAGCCCCAGCATTTT

d_call: .
v_call: TRBV7-9
j_call: TRBJ1-1
clone_size: .
cdr3_aa: CASSYRVNTEAFF
cdr3_nt: TGTGCCAGCAGCTACAGGGTGAACACTGAAGCTTTCTTT

d_call: .
v_call: TRBV5-1
j_call: TRBJ2-2
clone_size: .
cdr3_aa: CASTKEGTNTGELFF
cdr3_nt: TGCGCCAGCACCAAGGAGGGGACGAACACCGGGGAGCTGTTTTTT

d_call: TRBD2
v_call: TRBV7-6
j_call: TRBJ2-1
clone_size: .
cdr3_aa: CASSLNRLAGDNEQFF
cdr3_nt: TGTGCCAGCAGCTTAAATAGACTAGCGGGGGACAATGAGCAGTTCTTC

d_call: TRBD2
v_call: TRBV7-2
j_call: TRBJ2-5
clone_size: .
cdr3_aa: CASSFVSTGGKETQYF
cdr3_nt: TGTGCCAGCAGCTTCGTGTCTACGGGAGGGAAAGAGACCCAGTACTTC

d_call: .
v_call: TRBV7-2
j_call: TRBJ2-7
clone_size: .
cdr3_aa: CASSLQPSSYEQYF
cdr3_nt: TGTGCCAGCAGCCTTCAACCGAGCTCCTACGAGCAGTACTTC

d_call: TRBD1
v_call: TRBV15
j_call: TRBJ1-2
clone_size: .
cdr3_aa: CATSRDRDRTLGYTF
cdr3_nt: TGTGCCACCAGCAGAGATAGGGACAGGACTTTGGGCTACACCTTC

d_call: .
v_call: TRBV5-1
j_call: TRBJ2-1
clone_size: few
cdr3_aa: CASSLGQDNEQFF
cdr3_nt: TGCGCCAGCAGCTTGGGCCAGGACAATGAGCAGTTCTTC

d_call: .
v_call: TRBV7-9
j_call: TRBJ2-1
clone_size: .
cdr3_aa: CASSLGTEQFF
cdr3_nt: TGTGCCAGCAGTCTCGGGACAGAGCAGTTCTTC

d_call: .
v_call: TRBV7-9
j_call: TRBJ2-7
clone_size: .
cdr3_aa: CASSPVGGGHSYEQYF
cdr3_nt: TGTGCCAGCAGCCCCGTTGGCGGGGGCCACTCCTACGAGCAGTACTTC

d_call: TRBD1
v_call: TRBV6-1
j_call: TRBJ2-7
clone_size: .
cdr3_aa: CASSEALSGQGAYEQYF
cdr3_nt: TGTGCCAGCAGTGAAGCGCTATCCGGGCAGGGGGCGTACGAGCAGTACTTC

d_call: .
v_call: TRBV6-5
j_call: TRBJ2-7
clone_size: few
cdr3_aa: CASTRQASGEQYF
cdr3_nt: TGTGCCAGCACCCGCCAGGCGTCCGGCGAGCAGTACTTC

d_call: .
v_call: TRBV11-2
j_call: TRBJ2-3
clone_size: once
cdr3_aa: CASSFQRFSSTDTQYF
cdr3_nt: TGTGCCAGCAGCTTCCAGCGGTTCAGTAGCACAGATACGCAGTATTTT

d_call: .
v_call: TRBV5-4
j_call: TRBJ2-5
clone_size: .
cdr3_aa: CASSLTGRGFVRETQYF
cdr3_nt: TGTGCCAGCAGCTTGACCGGCAGGGGTTTCGTCAGGGAGACCCAGTACTTC

d_call: .
v_call: TRBV30
j_call: TRBJ2-2
clone_size: .
cdr3_aa: CAWLPGVLTGELFF
cdr3_nt: TGTGCCTGGTTACCGGGAGTCCTTACCGGGGAGCTGTTTTTT

d_call: TRBD1
v_call: TRBV19
j_call: TRBJ1-3
clone_size: .
cdr3_aa: CASTPGMGQPWSGNTIYF
cdr3_nt: TGTGCCAGTACCCCCGGCATGGGACAGCCCTGGTCTGGAAACACCATATATTTT

d_call: TRBD1
v_call: TRBV18
j_call: TRBJ1-1
clone_size: .
cdr3_aa: CASSLQGVTEAFF
cdr3_nt: TGTGCCAGCTCCCTACAGGGGGTGACTGAAGCTTTCTTT

d_call: .
v_call: TRBV6-1
j_call: TRBJ1-3
clone_size: .
cdr3_aa: CASTLSGNTIYF
cdr3_nt: TGTGCCAGCACCCTAAGTGGAAACACCATATATTTT

d_call: TRBD1
v_call: TRBV5-4
j_call: TRBJ1-3
clone_size: .
cdr3_aa: CASSRTGGAGNTIYF
cdr3_nt: TGTGCCAGCAGCAGGACAGGGGGCGCTGGAAACACCATATATTTT

d_call: TRBD1
v_call: TRBV9
j_call: TRBJ2-2
clone_size: .
cdr3_aa: CASSPRTGAYTGELFF
cdr3_nt: TGTGCCAGCAGCCCGCGGACAGGGGCCTACACCGGGGAGCTGTTTTTT

d_call: TRBD1
v_call: TRBV5-1
j_call: TRBJ1-2
clone_size: .
cdr3_aa: CASSLAPDRGHDGYTF
cdr3_nt: TGCGCCAGCAGCTTGGCCCCGGACAGGGGCCATGATGGCTACACCTTC

d_call: TRBD1
v_call: TRBV4-1
j_call: TRBJ2-5
clone_size: .
cdr3_aa: CASSERTGDETQYF
cdr3_nt: TGCGCCAGCAGCGAGCGGACAGGGGACGAGACCCAGTACTTC

d_call: TRBD1
v_call: TRBV5-1
j_call: TRBJ2-1
clone_size: .
cdr3_aa: CASSQDRAGEQFF
cdr3_nt: TGCGCCAGCAGCCAAGACAGGGCCGGTGAGCAGTTCTTC

d_call: TRBD2
v_call: TRBV6-5
j_call: TRBJ2-3
clone_size: .
cdr3_aa: CASSPGLAGPDTQYF
cdr3_nt: TGTGCCAGCAGTCCCGGACTAGCGGGACCAGATACGCAGTATTTT

d_call: .
v_call: TRBV5-1
j_call: TRBJ1-2
clone_size: few
cdr3_aa: CASSLSPSGMADGYTF
cdr3_nt: TGCGCCAGCAGCTTGTCCCCCTCGGGGATGGCCGATGGCTACACCTTC

d_call: TRBD2
v_call: TRBV4-1
j_call: TRBJ2-3
clone_size: .
cdr3_aa: CASQAVWLAGGPTDTQYF
cdr3_nt: TGCGCCAGCCAAGCCGTGTGGCTAGCGGGAGGGCCCACAGATACGCAGTATTTT

d_call: .
v_call: TRBV6-1
j_call: TRBJ1-5
clone_size: few
cdr3_aa: CASRSRGGQPQHF
cdr3_nt: TGTGCCAGCAGATCTAGGGGGGGTCAGCCCCAGCATTTT

d_call: TRBD2
v_call: TRBV5-4
j_call: TRBJ2-1
clone_size: many
cdr3_aa: CASSLRASGIPSYNEQFF
cdr3_nt: TGTGCCAGCAGCTTGCGGGCCAGCGGGATCCCTTCCTACAATGAGCAGTTCTTC

d_call: .
v_call: TRBV29-1
j_call: TRBJ1-2
clone_size: .
cdr3_aa: CSGIQGGGYTF
cdr3_nt: TGCAGCGGTATACAGGGTGGTGGCTACACCTTC

d_call: .
v_call: TRBV6-5
j_call: TRBJ1-2
clone_size: .
cdr3_aa: CASSYFRGGYTF
cdr3_nt: TGTGCCAGCAGTTACTTCAGGGGTGGCTACACCTTC

d_call: .
v_call: TRBV2
j_call: TRBJ1-2
clone_size: .
cdr3_aa: CASSERGNIGGYTF
cdr3_nt: TGTGCCAGCAGTGAACGGGGGAACATAGGGGGCTACACCTTC

d_call: .
v_call: TRBV29-1
j_call: TRBJ1-2
clone_size: .
cdr3_aa: CSVDFATAGRGYTF
cdr3_nt: TGCAGCGTTGATTTTGCCACAGCGGGTCGGGGCTACACCTTC

d_call: .
v_call: TRBV5-6
j_call: TRBJ2-7
clone_size: .
cdr3_aa: CASSFPGSSYEQYF
cdr3_nt: TGTGCCAGCAGCTTCCCGGGGAGCTCCTACGAGCAGTACTTC

d_call: TRBD1
v_call: TRBV5-4
j_call: TRBJ1-4
clone_size: .
cdr3_aa: CASSLSYGTGGYEKLFF
cdr3_nt: TGTGCCAGCAGCTTGAGCTATGGGACAGGGGGCTATGAAAAACTGTTTTTT

d_call: TRBD2
v_call: TRBV30
j_call: TRBJ2-3
clone_size: .
cdr3_aa: CAWSVLGGRTDTQYF
cdr3_nt: TGTGCCTGGAGTGTACTCGGCGGGAGGACAGATACGCAGTATTTT

d_call: TRBD1
v_call: TRBV7-2
j_call: TRBJ1-2
clone_size: .
cdr3_aa: CASSTSGTGFNGYTF
cdr3_nt: TGTGCCAGCAGCACCTCCGGGACAGGGTTCAATGGCTACACCTTC

d_call: TRBD1
v_call: TRBV6-1
j_call: TRBJ1-2
clone_size: .
cdr3_aa: CATSGQGYYGYTF
cdr3_nt: TGTGCCACCTCGGGACAGGGCTACTATGGCTACACCTTC

d_call: TRBD1
v_call: TRBV4-2
j_call: TRBJ1-4
clone_size: few
cdr3_aa: CASSQVTGGQEKLFF
cdr3_nt: TGTGCCAGCAGCCAAGTAACAGGGGGTCAAGAAAAACTGTTTTTT

d_call: TRBD2
v_call: TRBV10-3
j_call: TRBJ2-7
clone_size: .
cdr3_aa: CAISEIAGATGEQYF
cdr3_nt: TGTGCCATCAGTGAGATAGCGGGGGCCACCGGAGAGCAGTACTTC